This T cell receptor (beta chain) appears in the sequencing data of a study of T-cell reconstitution after alpha-beta-depleted transplantation in children. General study results and limits: In some patients, recipient T cells and intrathymic progenitors surviving conditioning explained high day-60 diversity. Approximately two months post-transplant, alpha-beta T cells reportedly originated from several hundred expanded graft clones. Newly produced T cells mostly accounted for T-cell counts and diversity one year post-transplant.

This clonotype was found a few times. What it binds is not known. Preparing the TCRbeta library involved the use of unique molecular identifiers. A single record per CDR3 protein comes from TCRdb applying MiXCR to the PCR reads. Of some 120,000 distinct CDR3 sequences in the sample, over 9% were seen once. V was cut by 6 bases and J by 1 base, with 21 bases left in between. The CDR3 loop spans 18 amino acids. The germline gives CDR1 SNHLY, CDR2 FYNNEI. This material consisted of PBMCs, taken before TCRalphabeta/CD19-depleted stem cell transplant. The rearrangement links TRBV2 to TRBJ2-2; D assignment may be TRBD1 or TRBD2 (6 bases each). This sequence was found in a boy aged 2-15 years with acute lymphoblastic leukemia, due to receive a stem cell transplant. CDR3 nucleotides: TGTGCCAGCAGGGGGGCCAAGTTGGGGGGAATGAACACCGGGGAGCTGTTTTTT. The encoded protein is CASRGAKLGGMNTGELFF.